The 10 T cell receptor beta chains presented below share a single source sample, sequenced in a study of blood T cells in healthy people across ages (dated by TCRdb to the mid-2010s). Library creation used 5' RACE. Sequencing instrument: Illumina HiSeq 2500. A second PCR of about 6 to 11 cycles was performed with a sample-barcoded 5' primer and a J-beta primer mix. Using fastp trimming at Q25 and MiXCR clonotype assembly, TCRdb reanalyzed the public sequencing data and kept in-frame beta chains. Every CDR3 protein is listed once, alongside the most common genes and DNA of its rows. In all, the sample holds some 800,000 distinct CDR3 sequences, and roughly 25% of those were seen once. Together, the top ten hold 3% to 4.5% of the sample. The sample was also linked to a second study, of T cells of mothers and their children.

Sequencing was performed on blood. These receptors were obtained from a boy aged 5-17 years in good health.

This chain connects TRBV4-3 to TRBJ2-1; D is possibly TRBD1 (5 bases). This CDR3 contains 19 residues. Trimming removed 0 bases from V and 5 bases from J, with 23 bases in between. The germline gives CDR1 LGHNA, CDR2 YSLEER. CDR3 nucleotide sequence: TGCGCCAGCAGCCAAGATGGAATTTTCGGACAAGGAGTCGACAATGAGCAGTTCTTC. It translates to CASSQDGIFGQGVDNEQFF.

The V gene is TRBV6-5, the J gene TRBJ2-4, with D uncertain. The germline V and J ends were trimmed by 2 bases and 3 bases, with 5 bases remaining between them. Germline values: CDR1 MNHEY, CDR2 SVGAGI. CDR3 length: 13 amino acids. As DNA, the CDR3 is TGTGCCAGCAGTTACCGTGGCAAAAACATTCAGTACTTC. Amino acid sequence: CASSYRGKNIQYF.

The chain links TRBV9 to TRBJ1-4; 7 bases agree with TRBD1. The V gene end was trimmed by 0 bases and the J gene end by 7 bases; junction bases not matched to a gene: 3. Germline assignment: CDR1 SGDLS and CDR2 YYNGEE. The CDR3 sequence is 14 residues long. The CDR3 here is CASSVGSGGEKLFF. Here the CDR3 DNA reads TGTGCCAGCAGCGTAGGGTCAGGGGGTGAAAAACTGTTTTTT.

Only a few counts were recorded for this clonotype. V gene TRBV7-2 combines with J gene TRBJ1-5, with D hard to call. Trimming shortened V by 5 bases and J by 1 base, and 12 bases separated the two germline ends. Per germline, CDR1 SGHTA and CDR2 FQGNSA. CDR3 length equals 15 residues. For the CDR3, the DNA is TGTGCCAGCAGCCCAAGGGTGGGGAGCAATCAGCCCCAGCATTTT. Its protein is CASSPRVGSNQPQHF.

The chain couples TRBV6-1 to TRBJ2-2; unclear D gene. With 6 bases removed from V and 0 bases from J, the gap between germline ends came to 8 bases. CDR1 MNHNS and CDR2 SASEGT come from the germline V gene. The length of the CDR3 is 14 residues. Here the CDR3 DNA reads TGTGCCAGCAGGCCGGCGACGAACACCGGGGAGCTGTTTTTT. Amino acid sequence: CASRPATNTGELFF.

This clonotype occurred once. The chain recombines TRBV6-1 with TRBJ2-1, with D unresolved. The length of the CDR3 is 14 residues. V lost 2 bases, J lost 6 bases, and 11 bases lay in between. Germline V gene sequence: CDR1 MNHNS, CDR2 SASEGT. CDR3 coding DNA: TGTGCCAGCAGTGAAAACGCTGGGCTCAATGAGCAGTTCTTC. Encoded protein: CASSENAGLNEQFF.

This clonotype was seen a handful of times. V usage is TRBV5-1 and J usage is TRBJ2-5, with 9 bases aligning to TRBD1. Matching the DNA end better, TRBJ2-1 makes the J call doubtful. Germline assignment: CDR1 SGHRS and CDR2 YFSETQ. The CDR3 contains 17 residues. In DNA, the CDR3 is TGCGCCAGCAGCATTGGAGGAGGGACAGGGCCCGACAGTGAGCAGTTCTTC. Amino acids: CASSIGGGTGPDSEQFF.

The CDR3 DNA reads TGTGCCAGCAGCTGGGACGATCAAGAGACCCAGTACTTC. Protein: CASSWDDQETQYF. The chain couples TRBV6-5 to TRBJ2-5, with D tentatively TRBD1 or TRBD2 (5 bases each). Germline assignment: CDR1 MNHEY and CDR2 SVGAGI. Trimming cost V 6 bases and J 2 bases, with 10 bases left between them. The CDR3 has 13 residues.

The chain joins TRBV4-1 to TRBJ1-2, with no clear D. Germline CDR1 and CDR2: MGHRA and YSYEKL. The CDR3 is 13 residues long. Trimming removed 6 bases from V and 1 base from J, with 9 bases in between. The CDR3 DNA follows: TGCGCCAGCAGTGCGGTCGATAACTATGGCTACACCTTC. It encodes CASSAVDNYGYTF.

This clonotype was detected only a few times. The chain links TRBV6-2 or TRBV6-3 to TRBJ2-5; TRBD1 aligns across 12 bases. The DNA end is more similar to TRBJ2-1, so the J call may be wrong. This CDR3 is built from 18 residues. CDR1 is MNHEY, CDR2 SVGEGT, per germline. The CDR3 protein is CASSYFPGTGGPDNEQFF. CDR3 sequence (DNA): TGTGCCAGCAGTTACTTCCCCGGGACAGGGGGCCCAGACAATGAGCAGTTCTTC.